This T cell receptor (beta chain) appears in the sequencing data of a study of shared clonotypes between healthy human individuals. Study summary: Each donor had three CD4 naive, three CD4 memory, two CD8 naive and one CD8 memory plate.

Germline CDR1 is MNHNS and CDR2 is SASEGT. The junction had 2 bases not matched to a gene; V was cut back by 2 bases and J by 3 bases. The length of the CDR3 is 14 residues. It was 200 to 250 ng DNA, about 30,000 T cell genomes, that sorted-subset replicate PCRs used. Using immunoSEQ multiplex PCR, the repertoire was profiled, and TCRdb retains in-frame clones only, with some absent. The table includes 950,000 to 1,100,000 clones, around 74% detected once. The rearrangement uses TRBV6-1 and TRBJ2-3; 7 bases line up with TRBD1. The receptor's source is a man younger than 30 in good health. Sequenced material: memory CD4+ T cells sorted from blood. Subset indicated: CD45RA-negative fraction. The CDR3 region is CASSEHRGTDTQYF. In nucleotides, the CDR3 is TGTGCCAGCAGTGAACACAGGGGAACAGATACGCAGTATTTT.